This is a list of T cell receptor beta chains from one sample in a study of lymphopenia after photon versus proton radiotherapy. Profiling relied on immunoSEQ multiplex PCR, and the TCRdb table lists in-frame clones only, not all of them. The sample has some 70,000 clones; around 87% are singletons. The specimen was peripheral blood, collected from a patient treated with proton-based radiotherapy. The receptors were gathered from a man at least 80 years old with esophageal cancer. CDR3s include the opening cysteine and the closing phenylalanine or tryptophan. A D gene is named only where the DNA matches it firmly. Clone size is given for some rows only: seen once, a few or many times, or a class if the clone is expanded.

j_gene	d_gene	abundance	v_gene	CDR3nt	CDR3aa
TRBJ2-1	-	-	TRBV7-9	TGTGCCAGCAGCTTAGTAGGGGGATCCTCCTACAATGAGCAGTTCTTC	CASSLVGGSSYNEQFF
TRBJ2-7	-	-	TRBV7-9	TGTGCCAGCAGCCAAGGTGGGAGGAGTTCCTACGAGCAGTACTTC	CASSQGGRSSYEQYF
TRBJ1-4	TRBD1	-	TRBV30	TGTGCCTGGAGGAGACAGGGTGATGAAAAACTGTTTTTT	CAWRRQGDEKLFF
TRBJ2-7	-	-	TRBV7-2	TGTGCCAGCAGCTTAGCGGGGGGGCTTGTGGGAGAGCAGTACTTC	CASSLAGGLVGEQYF
TRBJ1-1	-	few	TRBV7-6	TGTGCCAGCAGCTTAGGAGGCAGTGAAGCTTTCTTT	CASSLGGSEAFF
TRBJ1-2	-	-	TRBV7-8	TGTGCCAGCAGCCAAACCCAGTATGGCTACACCTTC	CASSQTQYGYTF
TRBJ1-6	-	-	TRBV4-2	TGTGCCAGCAGCCAAGACGGCGGCTCCGACCCCCTCCACTTT	CASSQDGGSDPLHF
TRBJ1-4	-	-	TRBV29-1	TGCAGCGCGCGGGAGTCAACTAATGAAAAACTGTTTTTT	CSARESTNEKLFF
TRBJ1-5	TRBD1	once	TRBV19	TGTGCCAGTACCCCATTCAGGGGGGGAAGCAATCAGCCCCAGCATTTT	CASTPFRGGSNQPQHF
TRBJ2-7	-	-	TRBV18	TGTGCCAGCTCACAAGGGACAAGATTCTACGAGCAGTACTTC	CASSQGTRFYEQYF
TRBJ1-1	TRBD1	-	TRBV7-3	TGTGCCAGCAGCCCCCAGACAGGGATGCTTGAAGCTTTCTTT	CASSPQTGMLEAFF
TRBJ1-2	TRBD1	-	TRBV7-2	TGTGCCAGCAGCTTAGCTAATACCCGGGACAGGGAGGGCTACACCTTC	CASSLANTRDREGYTF
TRBJ1-5	-	-	TRBV11-2	TGTGCCAGCAGCTTAGATCGGTGGGGAGGGTGCAATCAGCCCCAGCATTTT	CASSLDRWGGCNQPQHF
TRBJ1-3	TRBD1	-	TRBV10-2	TGCGCCAGCAGTGGAACCCGGACAGGGGGAATCGGAAACACCATATATTTT	CASSGTRTGGIGNTIYF
TRBJ1-1	-	-	TRBV6-5	TGTGCCAGCAGTTCACCCGGGGGTGGGGCTGAAGCTTTCTTT	CASSSPGGGAEAFF
TRBJ2-7	-	once	TRBV5-1	TGCGCCAGCAGCCGGCAGACAAGCTCCTACGAGCAGTACTTC	CASSRQTSSYEQYF